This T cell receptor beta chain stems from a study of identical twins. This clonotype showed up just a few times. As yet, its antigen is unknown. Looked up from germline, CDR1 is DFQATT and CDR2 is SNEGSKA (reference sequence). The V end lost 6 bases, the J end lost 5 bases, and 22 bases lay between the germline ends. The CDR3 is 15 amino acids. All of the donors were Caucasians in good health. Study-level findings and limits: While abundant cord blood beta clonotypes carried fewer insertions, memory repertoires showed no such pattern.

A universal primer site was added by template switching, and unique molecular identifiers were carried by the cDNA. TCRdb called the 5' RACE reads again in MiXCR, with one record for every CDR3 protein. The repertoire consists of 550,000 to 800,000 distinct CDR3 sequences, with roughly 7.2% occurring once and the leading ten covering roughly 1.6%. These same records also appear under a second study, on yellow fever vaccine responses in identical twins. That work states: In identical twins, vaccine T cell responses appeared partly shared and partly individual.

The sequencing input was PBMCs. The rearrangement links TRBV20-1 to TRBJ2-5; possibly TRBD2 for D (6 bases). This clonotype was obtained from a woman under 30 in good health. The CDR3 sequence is CSARKGPGLGETQYF. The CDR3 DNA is TGCAGTGCCAGAAAGGGACCGGGACTGGGGGAGACCCAGTACTTC.